These T cell receptor beta chains were read from a single sample in a study of T cells in Graves' hyperthyroidism and ophthalmopathy. TCRdb reanalysed the multiplex PCR reads using MiXCR and keeps one entry per CDR3 protein. The sample holds about 360,000 distinct CDR3 sequences, less than 15% seen once. The specimen was blood. These receptors were collected from a woman aged 18-30 years with Graves' hyperthyroidism. Both conserved end residues are trimmed from each CDR3. The order of the fields is D gene, V gene, CDR3 protein. The D gene is left open where the match is weak.

d_gene: NA
v_gene: TRBV5-5
CDR3aa: ASSFVQTNTGELF

d_gene: TRBD1
v_gene: TRBV12-3/TRBV12-4
CDR3aa: ASGTGTGVEKLF

d_gene: NA
v_gene: TRBV6-1
CDR3aa: ASSTLAGTNEKLF

d_gene: TRBD2
v_gene: TRBV20-1
CDR3aa: SASRVSGAETQY

d_gene: NA
v_gene: TRBV24-1
CDR3aa: ATSAGGKYGYT

d_gene: TRBD1
v_gene: TRBV2
CDR3aa: ASSVEQGAYEQY

d_gene: TRBD2
v_gene: TRBV6-2/TRBV6-3
CDR3aa: ASSDPAGALDTQY

d_gene: NA
v_gene: TRBV6-5
CDR3aa: ASSYNLVVYNEQF

d_gene: NA
v_gene: TRBV9
CDR3aa: ASSVGLSSQETQY

d_gene: NA
v_gene: TRBV12-3/TRBV12-4
CDR3aa: ASSLSGGYTEAF

d_gene: NA
v_gene: TRBV6-7
CDR3aa: ASSGRTAAPEKLF

d_gene: NA
v_gene: TRBV28
CDR3aa: ASSSQGSQH

d_gene: TRBD2
v_gene: TRBV12-3/TRBV12-4
CDR3aa: ASSLYAGASDEQY

d_gene: NA
v_gene: TRBV28
CDR3aa: ASSSPNGGEQY

d_gene: TRBD1
v_gene: TRBV29-1
CDR3aa: SVEKGQGLEQY

d_gene: NA
v_gene: TRBV28
CDR3aa: ASSSARPRNEQF

d_gene: TRBD1
v_gene: TRBV29-1
CDR3aa: SVRGLRGPAPNTEAF

d_gene: NA
v_gene: TRBV9
CDR3aa: ASSVGQSNEKLF

d_gene: TRBD1
v_gene: TRBV7-3
CDR3aa: ASSTGQGAYGYT

d_gene: TRBD2
v_gene: TRBV18
CDR3aa: ASSPRAVAGAPNEQF

d_gene: TRBD2
v_gene: TRBV9
CDR3aa: ASGGASGGTGELF

d_gene: NA
v_gene: TRBV24-1
CDR3aa: AVSEGQGASGANVLT

d_gene: NA
v_gene: TRBV11-2
CDR3aa: ASSLRADLSYNEQF

d_gene: NA
v_gene: TRBV7-2
CDR3aa: ASSLRGGLDYGYT

d_gene: NA
v_gene: TRBV28
CDR3aa: ASSLTGPFGYGYT

d_gene: NA
v_gene: TRBV5-6
CDR3aa: ASSSPGRTYTEAF

d_gene: TRBD1
v_gene: TRBV9
CDR3aa: ASSATLPGQGGPGELF

d_gene: NA
v_gene: TRBV3-1
CDR3aa: ASQLFGTSNTGELF

d_gene: NA
v_gene: TRBV28
CDR3aa: ASLSTGNEQF

d_gene: NA
v_gene: TRBV5-5
CDR3aa: ASSLARQRPLYEQY

d_gene: TRBD2
v_gene: TRBV15
CDR3aa: ATSRPGGYEQY

d_gene: TRBD2
v_gene: TRBV9
CDR3aa: ASSVLAAGGSDEQF

d_gene: NA
v_gene: TRBV2
CDR3aa: ASSEADEQY

d_gene: NA
v_gene: TRBV28
CDR3aa: ASSLSLQGLQETQY

d_gene: TRBD2
v_gene: TRBV11-1
CDR3aa: ASSRGLAGVNYEQY

d_gene: NA
v_gene: TRBV27
CDR3aa: ASSFAQRNTEAF

d_gene: NA
v_gene: TRBV19
CDR3aa: ASSIAGLWNEQF

d_gene: NA
v_gene: TRBV9
CDR3aa: ASSEGVASHGEQY

d_gene: TRBD1
v_gene: TRBV7-8
CDR3aa: ASSKGQGQGSGANVLT

d_gene: NA
v_gene: TRBV4-1
CDR3aa: ASSQDQARWF

d_gene: TRBD2
v_gene: TRBV6-1
CDR3aa: ASSALGGRRDTQY

d_gene: NA
v_gene: TRBV2
CDR3aa: ASSEISTEGGYT

d_gene: NA
v_gene: TRBV2
CDR3aa: ASGLPSYEQY

d_gene: NA
v_gene: TRBV7-9
CDR3aa: ASSLGSGQDTEAF

d_gene: NA
v_gene: TRBV29-1
CDR3aa: SVLGPNEQF

d_gene: NA
v_gene: TRBV7-3
CDR3aa: ASSVSANQETQY

d_gene: TRBD1
v_gene: TRBV5-1
CDR3aa: ASSFGPYRGTGELF

d_gene: TRBD1
v_gene: TRBV2
CDR3aa: ASGRQGAETQY

d_gene: TRBD1
v_gene: TRBV2
CDR3aa: ASNLNPDRVDYGYT

d_gene: TRBD1
v_gene: TRBV2
CDR3aa: ASSHQDRAVYGYT

d_gene: NA
v_gene: TRBV12-3/TRBV12-4
CDR3aa: ASSPDGAGANVLT

d_gene: NA
v_gene: TRBV7-9
CDR3aa: ASSSRGTVNYGYT

d_gene: TRBD1
v_gene: TRBV7-9
CDR3aa: ASSGTGGSGTTTNEKLF

d_gene: NA
v_gene: TRBV27
CDR3aa: ASSLFDGIPSSYNEQF

d_gene: TRBD1
v_gene: TRBV7-3
CDR3aa: ASSTTGVEITEAF

d_gene: NA
v_gene: TRBV19
CDR3aa: ASSPERDQPQH